Shown below are 20 T cell receptor beta chains from a single sample sequenced in a study of T cell repertoires in cytomegalovirus infection. One entry per CDR3 protein results from TCRdb running MiXCR on the reads. Here the sample spans under 250,000 distinct CDR3 sequences, roughly 6.5% being singletons. The sample comprised PBMCs. These receptors originate from a human donor in good health (CMV status not recorded). Some clones in this sample may be carry-over from other donors' samples.

This chain connects TRBV5-1 to TRBJ2-2; D ambiguous. CDR3 length equals 16 residues. Trimming removed 0 bases from V and 4 bases from J, with 13 bases in between. CDR1 is SGHRS and CDR2 is YFSETQ in the germline V gene. The CDR3 bases are TGCGCCAGCAGCTTGGATGGGGTTGTCGGCACCGGGGAGCTGTTTTTT. Protein sequence: CASSLDGVVGTGELFF.

In this sample, this clonotype turned up many times. The chain links TRBV7-2 to TRBJ2-1, with TRBD2 identical over 14 bases. Trimming at V came to 5 bases and at J to 8 bases, leaving 8 bases not matched to a gene. The germline CDR1 and CDR2 sequences are SGHTA and FQGNSA. This CDR3 spans 16 amino acids. The CDR3 bases are TGTGCCAGCAGCCGCGGACTAGCGGGGGGCGGGCATGAGCAGTTCTTC. Encoded protein: CASSRGLAGGGHEQFF.

The sample holds many counts of this clonotype. CDR3 bases: TGTGCCAGCAGCCCCAACAGGGGTGATGGCTACACCTTC. Translation: CASSPNRGDGYTF. The V call is TRBV7-6, the J call TRBJ1-2; 7 nucleotides match TRBD1. This CDR3 comprises 13 residues. Unmatched junction bases numbered 6, after V lost 5 bases and J lost 6 bases. Germline assignment: CDR1 SGHVS and CDR2 FNYEAQ.

Concerning this clonotype itself: It may be a read error: a sequence one base away is much more abundant. The chain is built from TRBV29-1 and TRBJ2-5, with D unclear. The CDR3 covers 13 residues. The germline V gene has CDR1 SQVTM and CDR2 ANQGSEA. The CDR3 DNA is TGCAGCATTGAAGTTGGGATACAAGAGACCCAGTACTTC. Translating it yields CSIEVGIQETQYF. Full variable domain (outside the CDR3, taken from reference TRBV29-1 and TRBJ2-5): SAVISQKPSRDICQRGTSLTIQCQVDSQVTMMFWYRQQPGQSLTLIATANQGSEATYESGFVIDKFPISRPNLTFSTLTVSNMSPEDSSIYLCSIEVGIQETQYFGPGTRLLVL.

This clonotype appeared many times. The J gene is TRBJ2-2, the V gene TRBV7-9, with 7 nucleotides matching TRBD1. V gave up 2 bases and J gave up 0 bases; unmatched junction bases: 3. The CDR3 covers 16 residues. The germline gives CDR1 SEHNR, CDR2 FQNEAQ (reference sequence). DNA of the CDR3: TGTGCCAGCAGCTTACGCAGGGGGTCGAACACCGGGGAGCTGTTTTTT. Translating it yields CASSLRRGSNTGELFF.

This clonotype was counted many times. The chain uses TRBV27 and TRBJ2-3; no clear D gene. The V end lost 4 bases, the J end lost 2 bases, and 16 bases lay between the germline ends. CDR1 and CDR2 (germline): MNHEY, SMNVEV (reference sequence). CDR3 length: 16 amino acids. CDR3 DNA sequence: TGTGCCAGCAGTTCAATCCTCGACACCCACACAGATACGCAGTATTTT. This gives the protein CASSSILDTHTDTQYF.

A few counts support this clonotype. This may be a read error: a much more frequent sequence differs by one nucleotide. V usage is TRBV4-1 and J usage is TRBJ1-1; no reliable D call. Germline CDR1 and CDR2: MGHRA and YSYEKL. There are 13 residues in the CDR3. CDR3 coding DNA: TGCACCAGCAGCCAAGGAACGAACACTGAAGCTTTCTTT. It is translated as CTSSQGTNTEAFF.

In the case of this clonotype: Given a much more abundant clone one base away, this may be a read error. V gene TRBV5-1 combines with J gene TRBJ2-5; the match to TRBD1 covers 7 bases. This CDR3 has 14 amino acids. Germline CDR1 reads SGHRS; CDR2 reads YFSETQ. CDR3 region: CASSVMGQQENQYF. The CDR3 nucleotides are TGCGCCAGCAGCGTAATGGGACAGCAAGAGAACCAGTACTTC.

There are many counts of this clonotype. The rearrangement uses TRBV28 and TRBJ1-1; no clear D. The germline V gene encodes CDR1 MDHEN and CDR2 SYDVKM. V lost 4 bases to trimming and J lost 1 base, with 13 bases between them. The CDR3 covers 15 residues. DNA for the CDR3: TGTGCCAGCAGTTCCCCGGATGGAAAGAACACTGAAGCTTTCTTT. As protein: CASSSPDGKNTEAFF. The variable domain in full, with the rest retrieved from reference TRBV28 and TRBJ1-1, is DVKVTQSSRYLVKRTGEKVFLECVQDMDHENMFWYRQDPGLGLRLIYFSYDVKMKEKGDIPEGYSVSREKKERFSLILESASTNQTSMYLCASSSPDGKNTEAFFGQGTRLTVV.

This clonotype was detected ten times or more. The rearrangement uses TRBV5-6 and TRBJ2-1; 12 bases match TRBD2. The CDR3 loop spans 15 amino acids. After removal of 3 bases from V and 6 bases from J, the junction contained 4 bases not matched to a gene. Germline CDR1 and CDR2: SGHDT and YYEEEE. The CDR3 sequence is CASSSGLAGSNEQFF. The CDR3 DNA reads TGTGCCAGCAGCTCCGGACTAGCGGGAAGCAATGAGCAGTTCTTC.

The rearrangement joins TRBV5-6 to TRBJ2-7; 10 bases are a match to TRBD2. This CDR3 contains 15 residues. From germline, CDR1 is SGHDT and CDR2 YYEEEE. V trimming: 0 bases; J trimming: 6 bases; junction bases outside the gene matches: 6. This chain's CDR3 is CASSLGGTSVSEQYF. CDR3 coding DNA: TGTGCCAGCAGCTTGGGCGGGACTAGCGTCTCCGAGCAGTACTTC.

This clonotype was picked up many times. The rearrangement joins TRBV5-4 to TRBJ2-2; maybe TRBD1 (6 bases). Germline CDR1 SGHNT, CDR2 YYREEE (reference sequence). Deletions cut 1 base from V and 1 base from J, with 11 bases between. The CDR3 runs 16 residues. CDR3 in amino acids: CASSLFPGQNTGELFF. The CDR3 DNA sequence: TGTGCCAGCAGCTTGTTTCCGGGACAGAACACCGGGGAGCTGTTTTTT.

This clonotype was recorded many times. V and J are TRBV7-2 and TRBJ1-1; D is perhaps TRBD1 (5 bases). CDR1 SGHTA and CDR2 FQGNSA come from the germline V gene. The length of the CDR3 is 15 residues. V lost 2 bases to trimming and J lost 1 base, with 11 bases between them. CDR3 amino acids: CASSLKAGGNTEAFF. The CDR3 DNA follows: TGTGCCAGCAGCTTAAAAGCGGGGGGGAACACTGAAGCTTTCTTT.

This clonotype was observed at least ten times. The chain recombines TRBV7-2 with TRBJ1-4, with unresolved D. Germline V CDR1 and CDR2: SGHTA, FQGNSA. The ends were cut back, 4 bases at V and 7 bases at J, with 10 bases in the middle. This CDR3 spans 13 amino acids. The CDR3 nucleotides read TGTGCCAGCAGCTCGAGGGTCGGTGAAAAACTGTTTTTT. It is translated as CASSSRVGEKLFF. Combining the CDR3 with reference TRBV7-2 and TRBJ1-4 gives the whole variable domain GAGVSQSPSNKVTEKGKDVELRCDPISGHTALYWYRQSLGQGLEFLIYFQGNSAPDKSGLPSDRFSAERTGGSVSTLTIQRTQQEDSAVYLCASSSRVGEKLFFGSGTQLSVL.

The chain couples TRBV12-5 to TRBJ2-7, with no clear D. Trimming stripped 6 bases from V and 4 bases from J, with 7 bases between. The CDR3 loop spans 11 amino acids. CDR1 is LGHNT, CDR2 FRNRAP, per germline. In nucleotides, the CDR3 is TGTGCTAGTGGGGACGGGTACGAGCAGTACTTC. Translation: CASGDGYEQYF.

This clonotype was detected ten times or more. The V call is TRBV6-2 or TRBV6-3, the J call TRBJ2-1, with D perhaps matching TRBD1 (6 bases). Deletions cut 2 bases from V and 9 bases from J, with 11 bases between. This CDR3 is built from 13 residues. Germline CDR1 is MNHEY and CDR2 is SVGEGT. The CDR3 DNA reads TGTGCCAGCAGTTACAGACGAGGGGGTGAGCAGTTCTTC. Its protein is CASSYRRGGEQFF.

By share, this clonotype ranks as medium-sized. The chain joins TRBV7-6 to TRBJ1-1, with D uncertain. Looked up from germline, CDR1 is SGHVS and CDR2 is FNYEAQ. The CDR3 is 16 residues long. Trimming cost V 6 bases and J 0 bases, with 17 bases left between them. The CDR3, as DNA: TGTGCCAGCAGTTCCTTAGCCCAGGATATGAACACTGAAGCTTTCTTT. Its translation is CASSSLAQDMNTEAFF.

This clonotype was observed many times. This chain joins TRBV6-4 and TRBJ2-1, with TRBD2 matching 8 bases. The ends lost 4 bases at V and 0 bases at J; junction bases unmatched: 8. CDR1 is MRHNA, CDR2 SNTAGT, per germline. This CDR3 is 17 amino acids long. The CDR3 DNA reads TGTGCCAGCAGTGCTGGGGTAGCGGGGAGCTCCTACAATGAGCAGTTCTTC. The encoded protein is CASSAGVAGSSYNEQFF.

This clonotype was seen many times. The gene calls are TRBV6-1 and TRBJ2-7; 8 bases agree with TRBD1. V gave up 7 bases and J gave up 4 bases; unmatched junction bases: 12. CDR1 is MNHNS, CDR2 SASEGT, per germline. This CDR3 has 15 amino acids. CDR3 DNA sequence: TGTGCCAGCACTCTCGGGACAGGAGGATTGTACGAGCAGTACTTC. It specifies CASTLGTGGLYEQYF.

This clonotype came up many times. The chain employs TRBV14 and TRBJ1-1, with D possibly being TRBD1 (6 bases). The CDR3 sequence is 15 residues long. The germline V and J ends were trimmed by 0 bases and 7 bases, with 15 bases remaining between them. The V gene's germline CDR1 is SGHDN and CDR2 FVKESK. The CDR3 region is CASSQEAAGAVEAFF. In DNA, the CDR3 is TGTGCCAGCAGCCAAGAGGCGGCAGGGGCGGTTGAAGCTTTCTTT. The full variable domain, rest sourced from reference TRBV14 and TRBJ1-1, is EAGVTQFPSHSVIEKGQTVTLRCDPISGHDNLYWYRRVMGKEIKFLLHFVKESKQDESGMPNNRFLAERTGGTYSTLKVQPAELEDSGVYFCASSQEAAGAVEAFFGQGTRLTVV.